The 23 T cell receptor beta chains presented below share a single source sample, sequenced in a study of T cell responses to AZD1222 COVID-19 vaccine. The assay was immunoSEQ multiplex PCR, and TCRdb's table has in-frame clones only and misses some. The table has 120,000 or so clones, 75% to 90% seen once; the top ten hold 1.5% to 2%. This specimen was peripheral blood, taken on day 0 of AZD1222 vaccination. All receptors derive from an adult in good health.

The chain combines TRBV7-9 with TRBJ2-7, with D unresolved. CDR1 SEHNR and CDR2 FQNEAQ come from the germline V gene (reference sequence). Between the trimmed V and J ends, which lost 3 bases and 6 bases, there was a span of 12 bases. The CDR3 extends over 13 amino acids. The chain's CDR3 is CASSFIRNGEQYF. The CDR3 nucleotides read TGTGCCAGCAGCTTTATCAGGAACGGCGAGCAGTACTTC.

This clone turned up a few times. The V gene is TRBV5-5, the J gene TRBJ2-7; 10 nucleotides match TRBD2. The CDR3 extends over 16 amino acids. Per germline, CDR1 SGHKS and CDR2 YYEKEE (reference sequence). V shed 0 bases, J shed 8 bases, and the junction held 11 bases outside the gene matches. The CDR3 sequence: CASSLGIAGGSGKQYF. In nucleotides, the CDR3 is TGTGCCAGCAGCTTGGGAATAGCGGGGGGCTCCGGGAAGCAGTACTTC.

The rearrangement joins TRBV11-2 to TRBJ2-2; the match to TRBD1 covers 9 bases. Trimming removed 1 base from V and 4 bases from J; junction bases left unmatched: 7. This CDR3 has 17 residues. Germline CDR1 reads SGHAT; CDR2 reads FQNNGV. CDR3 DNA sequence: TGTGCCAGCAGCTTAGCCCCCGTGACAGGGGGCACCGGGGAGCTGTTTTTT. Amino acid sequence: CASSLAPVTGGTGELFF.

About this clone: A junction end diverges from the germline sequence, so it may reflect a read error. The V gene is TRBV11-3, the J gene TRBJ2-7, with 10 bases matching TRBD2. This CDR3 has 14 amino acids. Germline CDR1 and CDR2: SGHNT and YENEEA. CDR3 DNA: TGTGCCAGCAGCTCTAGCGGGAGCTCCCACGAGCAGTACTTC. Its protein is CASSSSGSSHEQYF.

In this sample, this clone turned up once. The chain couples TRBV5-1 to TRBJ2-7; 9 positions match TRBD2. The CDR3 is 18 amino acids. The junction had 13 bases not matched to a gene; V was cut back by 0 bases and J by 3 bases. Germline V CDR1 and CDR2: SGHRS, YFSETQ. The CDR3 sequence is CASSLGTSGGAGGYEQYF. CDR3 nucleotides: TGCGCCAGCAGCTTGGGCACCTCCGGTGGAGCGGGAGGCTACGAGCAGTACTTC.

The chain combines TRBV5-1 with TRBJ2-1, with 7 bases matching TRBD1. The CDR3 has 15 residues. Germline assignment: CDR1 SGHRS and CDR2 YFSETQ. The J segment lost 3 bases and the V segment lost 0 bases, leaving 3 bases of the junction unmatched. The CDR3 DNA reads TGCGCCAGCAGCTTGGAGGGACAGAACTACAATGAGCAGTTCTTC. Protein product: CASSLEGQNYNEQFF.

The V gene is TRBV30, the J gene TRBJ1-1; D is unresolved. The CDR3 loop spans 13 amino acids. The V and J ends lost 1 base and 3 bases respectively, with 9 bases between them. Germline CDR1 GTSNPN, CDR2 SVGIG (reference sequence). In DNA form, the CDR3 reads TGTGCCTGGAGTGAGGCCAGCCACACTGAAGCTTTCTTT. Translated, it gives CAWSEASHTEAFF.

The V gene is TRBV18, the J gene TRBJ2-7; D unclear. Germline V gene data show CDR1 as KGHSH and CDR2 as LQKENI. The CDR3 runs 13 residues. V gave up 0 bases and J gave up 2 bases, with 5 bases separating them. In DNA, the CDR3 is TGTGCCAGCTCACCACCGACAACCTACGAGCAGTACTTC. Translating it yields CASSPPTTYEQYF.

The chain couples TRBV5-5 to TRBJ2-2; D is possibly TRBD2 (5 bases). There are 14 residues in the CDR3. Per germline, CDR1 SGHKS and CDR2 YYEKEE (reference sequence). Trimming removed 4 bases at V and 3 bases at J, with 10 bases between. In DNA, the CDR3 is TGTGCCAGCAGCCCCGGGGAAGACACCGGGGAGCTGTTTTTT. Residues: CASSPGEDTGELFF.

V is TRBV24-1 and J is TRBJ1-1, with a weak D call TRBD1 (5 bases). V was shortened by 0 bases and J by 7 bases, with 8 bases between the two germline ends. The CDR3 spans 13 residues. From germline, CDR1 is KGHDR and CDR2 SFDVKD. CDR3 sequence (DNA): TGTGCCACCAGTGATTTGGGGGGGGATGAAGCTTTCTTT. Encoded protein: CATSDLGGDEAFF.

The chain has TRBV5-6 and TRBJ1-5, with D perhaps matching TRBD1 (5 bases). The length of the CDR3 is 15 residues. Germline V gene lookup returns CDR1 SGHDT and CDR2 YYEEEE. V lost 4 bases and J lost 5, with 16 bases in between. The CDR3 coding sequence is TGTGCCAGCAGCGCACTGGGGACTCGAGATCAGCCCCAGCATTTT. Its translation is CASSALGTRDQPQHF.

The CDR3 protein is CASSFAQAARYGYTF. The DNA for the CDR3 is TGTGCCAGCAGCTTTGCGCAGGCGGCCCGCTATGGCTACACCTTC. The gene calls are TRBV12-1 and TRBJ1-2. TRBV12-1 has pseudogene status. The CDR3 length is 15 residues.

This chain joins TRBV19 and TRBJ2-3; perhaps D is TRBD1 or TRBD2 (6 bases each). The V gene lost 11 bases and the J gene lost 2 bases, with 20 bases spanning the gap. In germline, CDR1 is LNHDA, CDR2 SQIVND (reference sequence). The CDR3 covers 15 residues. CDR3 in DNA: TGTGCCTCCGCCACTAGGGGGGCTTTCACAGATACGCAGTATTTT. Its translation: CASATRGAFTDTQYF.

The chain carries TRBV30 and TRBJ2-5, with D unresolved. This CDR3 contains 14 residues. Looked up from germline, CDR1 is GTSNPN and CDR2 is SVGIG (reference sequence). Trimming took 0 bases from V and 1 from J, leaving 9 bases between them. The CDR3 bases are TGTGCCTGGAGTGTACCCCGGCGCCAAGAGACCCAGTACTTC. It is translated as CAWSVPRRQETQYF.

The gene calls are TRBV24-1 and TRBJ2-5; either TRBD1 or TRBD2 may supply D (6 bases each). The CDR3 runs to 13 residues. The V and J ends lost 10 bases and 2 bases respectively, with 13 bases between them. CDR1 is KGHDR and CDR2 is SFDVKD in the germline V gene. The CDR3 nucleotides are TGTGCCACTGGAGGGACACTTCAAGAGACCCAGTACTTC. This sequence encodes CATGGTLQETQYF.

Only a few counts were recorded for this clone. The J gene is TRBJ1-2, the V gene TRBV5-8; D unresolved. Trimming pared 3 bases from V and 2 bases from J, leaving 11 bases between. The CDR3 spans 14 residues. In germline, CDR1 is SGHTS, CDR2 YDEGEE. CDR3 region: CASSSHIRNYGYTF. The DNA of the CDR3 is TGTGCCAGCAGCTCCCACATCCGAAACTATGGCTACACCTTC.

This clone was seen many times. This chain connects TRBV5-1 to TRBJ1-5; D is possibly TRBD1 (5 bases). Germline-derived CDR1 and CDR2 are SGHRS and YFSETQ. This CDR3 is built from 15 residues. V lost 4 bases and J 1 base, leaving 12 bases between the germline ends. CDR3 in DNA: TGCGCCAGCAGCAGGACCCCAGGGAGCAATCAGCCCCAGCATTTT. This encodes CASSRTPGSNQPQHF.

The chain has TRBV7-9 and TRBJ2-7; 8 bases map to TRBD1. CDR3 size: 14 residues. The ends lost 4 bases at V and 6 bases at J; junction bases unmatched: 8. The germline gives CDR1 SEHNR, CDR2 FQNEAQ (reference sequence). The CDR3 loop is CASSYATGVGEQYF. The CDR3 DNA sequence: TGTGCCAGCAGCTATGCGACAGGGGTCGGCGAGCAGTACTTC.

The V and J genes are TRBV25-1 and TRBJ2-1, with 7 bases lining up with TRBD1. Germline assignment: CDR1 MGHDK and CDR2 SYGVNS. V lost 0 bases and J lost 0; bases outside the gene matches: 8. This CDR3 comprises 18 residues. CDR3 loop: CASSEYFATGSSYNEQFF. DNA of the CDR3: TGTGCCAGCAGTGAATATTTCGCGACAGGGAGCTCCTACAATGAGCAGTTCTTC.

The rearrangement joins TRBV20-1 to TRBJ2-1; D call uncertain. The V gene's germline CDR1 is DFQATT and CDR2 SNEGSKA (reference sequence). V was cut by 3 bases and J by 5 bases, with 2 bases left in between. CDR3 size: 10 residues. CDR3 sequence (DNA): TGCAGTGCTAGGAACAATGAGCAGTTCTTC. It yields the protein CSARNNEQFF.

The rearrangement uses TRBV2 and TRBJ1-1, with D unclear. This CDR3 region has 12 residues. Germline-derived CDR1 and CDR2 are SNHLY and FYNNEI. The V end lost 11 bases, the J end lost 0 bases, and 10 bases lay between the germline ends. The CDR3 loop is CAGSLMNTEAFF. As DNA, the CDR3 is TGTGCCGGGTCACTTATGAACACTGAAGCTTTCTTT.

J is TRBJ1-3 and V is TRBV30; D is unclear. This CDR3 is 11 amino acids long. Germline V CDR1 and CDR2: GTSNPN, SVGIG (reference sequence). Trimming cost V 1 base and J 4 bases, with 2 bases left between them. The chain's CDR3 is CAWSGGNTIYF. The CDR3, as DNA: TGTGCCTGGAGTGGGGGAAACACCATATATTTT.

The chain combines TRBV3-1 (or the pseudogene TRBV3-2) with TRBJ1-4; possible D gene TRBD1, 6 bases. Trimming stripped 4 bases from V and 4 bases from J, with 13 bases between. The germline V gene encodes CDR1 LGHDT and CDR2 YNNKEL (reference sequence). The CDR3 is 15 residues long. The CDR3: CASSRRQAFNEKLFF. DNA of the CDR3: TGTGCCAGCAGCCGCAGACAGGCTTTTAATGAAAAACTGTTTTTT.